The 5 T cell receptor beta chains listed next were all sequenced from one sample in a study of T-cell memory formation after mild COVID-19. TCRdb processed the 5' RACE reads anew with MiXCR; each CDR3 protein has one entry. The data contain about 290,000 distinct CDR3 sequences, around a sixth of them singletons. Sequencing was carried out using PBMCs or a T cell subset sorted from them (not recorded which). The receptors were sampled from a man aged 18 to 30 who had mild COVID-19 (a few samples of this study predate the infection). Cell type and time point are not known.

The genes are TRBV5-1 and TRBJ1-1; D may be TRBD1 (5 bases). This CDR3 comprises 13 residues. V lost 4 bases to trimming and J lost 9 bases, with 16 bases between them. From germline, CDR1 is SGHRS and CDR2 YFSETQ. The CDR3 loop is CASSRIGAEKAFF. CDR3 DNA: TGCGCCAGCAGCCGGATAGGGGCAGAGAAAGCTTTCTTT.

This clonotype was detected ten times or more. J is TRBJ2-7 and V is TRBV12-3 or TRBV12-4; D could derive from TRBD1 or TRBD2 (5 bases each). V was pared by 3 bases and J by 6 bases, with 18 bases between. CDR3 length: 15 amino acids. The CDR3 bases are TGTGCCAGCAGTTTCACCGGGGACCCCCGGGCCGAGCAGTACTTC. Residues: CASSFTGDPRAEQYF.

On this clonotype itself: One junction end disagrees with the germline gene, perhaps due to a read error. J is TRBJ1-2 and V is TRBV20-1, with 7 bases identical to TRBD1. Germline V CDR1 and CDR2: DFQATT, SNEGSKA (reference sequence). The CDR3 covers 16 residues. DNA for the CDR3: TGCAGTGCTAGAGACTTGTCTCAAGACCTCAGGGGGACCTTAATCTTC. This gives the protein CSARDLSQDLRGTLIF.

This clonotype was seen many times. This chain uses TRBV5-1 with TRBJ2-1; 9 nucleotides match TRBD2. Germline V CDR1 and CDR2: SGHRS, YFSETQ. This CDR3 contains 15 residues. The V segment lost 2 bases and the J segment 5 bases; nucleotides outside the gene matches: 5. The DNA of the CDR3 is TGCGCCAGCAGCTTCGGCGGGGGGGCCCACAATGAGCAGTTCTTC. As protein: CASSFGGGAHNEQFF.

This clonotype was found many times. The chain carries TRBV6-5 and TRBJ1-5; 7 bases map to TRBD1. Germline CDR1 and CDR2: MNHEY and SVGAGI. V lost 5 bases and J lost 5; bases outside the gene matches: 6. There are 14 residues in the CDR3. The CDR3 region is CASSRQGGDQPQHF. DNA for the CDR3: TGTGCCAGCAGTCGCCAGGGGGGGGATCAGCCCCAGCATTTT.